This T cell receptor (beta chain) was recorded in a study of control samples from healthy donors and cancer patients. Assay: immunoSEQ multiplex PCR; the TCRdb copy retains only in-frame clones and omits some. Of about 88,000 clones detected, approximately 93% appear once; the ten largest clones hold 8% to 9.5%. This CDR3 region has 18 residues. Germline trimming cut 2 bases from V and 5 bases from J; bases unmatched to any gene: 14. CDR1 LGHNA and CDR2 YSLEER come from the germline V gene. The specimen sequenced was blood. The receptor's source is a man aged 18 to 29 in good health. The chain joins TRBV4-3 to TRBJ1-5; 8 bases are a match to TRBD1. In nucleotides, the CDR3 is TGCGCCAGCAGCCAAAAATTCCCCTCGGACAGGGATGATCAGCCCCAGCATTTT. It yields the protein CASSQKFPSDRDDQPQHF.